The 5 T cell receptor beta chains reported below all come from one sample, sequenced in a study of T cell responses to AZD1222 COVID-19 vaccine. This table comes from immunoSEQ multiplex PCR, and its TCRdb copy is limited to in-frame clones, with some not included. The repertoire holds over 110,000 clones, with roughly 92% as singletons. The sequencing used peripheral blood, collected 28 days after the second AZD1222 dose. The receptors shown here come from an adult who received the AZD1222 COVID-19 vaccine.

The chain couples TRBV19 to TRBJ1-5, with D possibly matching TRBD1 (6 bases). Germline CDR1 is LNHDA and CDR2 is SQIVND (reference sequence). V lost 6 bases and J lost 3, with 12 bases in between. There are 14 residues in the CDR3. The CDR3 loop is CASSPGVINQPQHF. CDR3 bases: TGTGCCAGTAGCCCAGGGGTTATCAATCAGCCCCAGCATTTT.

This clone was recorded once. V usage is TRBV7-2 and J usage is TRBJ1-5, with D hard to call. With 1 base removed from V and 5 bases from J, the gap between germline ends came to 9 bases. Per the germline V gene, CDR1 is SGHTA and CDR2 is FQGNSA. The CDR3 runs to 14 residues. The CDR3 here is CASSLVGMDQPQHF. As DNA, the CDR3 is TGTGCCAGCAGCTTAGTGGGAATGGATCAGCCCCAGCATTTT.

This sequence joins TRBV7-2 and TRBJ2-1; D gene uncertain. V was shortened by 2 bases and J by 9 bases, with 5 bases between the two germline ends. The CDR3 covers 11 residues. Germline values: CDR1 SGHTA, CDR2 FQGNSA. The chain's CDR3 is CASSLYVEQFF. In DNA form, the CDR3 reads TGTGCCAGCAGCTTATACGTTGAGCAGTTCTTC.

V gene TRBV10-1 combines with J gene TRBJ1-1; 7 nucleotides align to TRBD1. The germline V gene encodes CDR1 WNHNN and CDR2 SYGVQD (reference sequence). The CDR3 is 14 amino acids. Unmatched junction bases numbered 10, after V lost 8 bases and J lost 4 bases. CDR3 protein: CASGDSPFGTEAFF. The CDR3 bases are TGCGCCAGCGGGGACAGTCCGTTTGGCACTGAAGCTTTCTTT.

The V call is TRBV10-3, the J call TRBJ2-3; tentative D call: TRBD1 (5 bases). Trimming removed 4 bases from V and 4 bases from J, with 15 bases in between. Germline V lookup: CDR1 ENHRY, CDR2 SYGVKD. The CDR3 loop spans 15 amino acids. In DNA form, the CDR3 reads TGTGCCATCAGTGGTCTAGACAGAGAACCAGATACGCAGTATTTT. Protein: CAISGLDREPDTQYF.